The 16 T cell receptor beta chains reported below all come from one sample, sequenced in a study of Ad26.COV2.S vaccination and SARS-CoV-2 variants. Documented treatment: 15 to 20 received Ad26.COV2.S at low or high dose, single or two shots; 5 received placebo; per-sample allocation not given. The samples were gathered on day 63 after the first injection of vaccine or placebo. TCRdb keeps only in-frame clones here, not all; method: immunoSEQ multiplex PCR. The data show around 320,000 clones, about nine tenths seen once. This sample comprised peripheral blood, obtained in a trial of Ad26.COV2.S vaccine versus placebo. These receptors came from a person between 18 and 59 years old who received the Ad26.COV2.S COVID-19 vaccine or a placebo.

The CDR3 sequence is CASQLVRGRRNTEAFF. CDR3 DNA: TGTGCCAGCCAACTGGTCAGGGGGCGCAGGAACACTGAAGCTTTCTTT. The chain combines TRBV6-6 with TRBJ1-1, with 8 bases that match TRBD1. Trimming took 8 bases from V and 1 from J; bases not matched to a gene: 12. The CDR3 sequence is 16 residues long. CDR1 and CDR2 (germline): MNHNY, SVGAGI (reference sequence).

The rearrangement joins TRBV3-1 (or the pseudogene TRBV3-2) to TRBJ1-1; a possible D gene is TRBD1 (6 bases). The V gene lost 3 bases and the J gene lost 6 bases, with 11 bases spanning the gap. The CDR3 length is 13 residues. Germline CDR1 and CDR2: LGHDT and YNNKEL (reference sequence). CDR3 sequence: CASSHRGEAEAFF. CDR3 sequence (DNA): TGTGCCAGCAGCCATAGGGGGGAGGCTGAAGCTTTCTTT.

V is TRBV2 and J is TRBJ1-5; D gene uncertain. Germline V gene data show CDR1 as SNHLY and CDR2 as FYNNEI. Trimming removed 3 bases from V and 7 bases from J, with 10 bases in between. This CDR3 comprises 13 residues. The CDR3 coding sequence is TGTGCCAGCAGTGACGGTATATGGCAGCCCCAGCATTTT. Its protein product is CASSDGIWQPQHF.

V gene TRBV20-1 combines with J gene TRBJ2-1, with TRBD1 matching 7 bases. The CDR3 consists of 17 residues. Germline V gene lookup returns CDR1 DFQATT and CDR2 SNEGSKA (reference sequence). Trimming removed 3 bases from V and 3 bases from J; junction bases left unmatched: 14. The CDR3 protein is CSASGVGGTVNYNEQFF. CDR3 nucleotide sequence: TGCAGTGCTAGTGGGGTAGGTGGGACAGTAAACTACAATGAGCAGTTCTTC.

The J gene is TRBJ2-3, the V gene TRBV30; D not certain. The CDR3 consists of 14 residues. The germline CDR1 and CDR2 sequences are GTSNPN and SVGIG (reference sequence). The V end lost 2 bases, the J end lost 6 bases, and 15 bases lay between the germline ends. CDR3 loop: CAWSRTLNADTQYF. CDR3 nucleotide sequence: TGTGCCTGGAGTCGCACCCTCAATGCGGATACGCAGTATTTT.

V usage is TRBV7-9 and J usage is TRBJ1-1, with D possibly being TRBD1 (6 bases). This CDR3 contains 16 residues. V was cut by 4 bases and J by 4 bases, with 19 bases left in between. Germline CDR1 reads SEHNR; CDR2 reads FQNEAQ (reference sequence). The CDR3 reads CASSWDLGGQLTEAFF. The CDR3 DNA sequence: TGTGCCAGCAGCTGGGATTTGGGGGGGCAGCTCACTGAAGCTTTCTTT.

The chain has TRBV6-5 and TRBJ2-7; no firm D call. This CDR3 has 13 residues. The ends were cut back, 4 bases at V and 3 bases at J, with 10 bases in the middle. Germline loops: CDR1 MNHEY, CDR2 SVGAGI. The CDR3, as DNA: TGTGCCAGCAGTTTAGGCCACCTCTACGAGCAGTACTTC. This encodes CASSLGHLYEQYF.

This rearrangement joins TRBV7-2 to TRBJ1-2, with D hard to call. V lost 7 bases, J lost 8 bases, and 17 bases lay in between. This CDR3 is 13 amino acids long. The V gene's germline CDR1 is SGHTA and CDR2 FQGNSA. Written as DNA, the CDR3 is TGTGCCAGCATCTACGGCTCTCTCGAGGGCTACACCTTC. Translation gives CASIYGSLEGYTF.

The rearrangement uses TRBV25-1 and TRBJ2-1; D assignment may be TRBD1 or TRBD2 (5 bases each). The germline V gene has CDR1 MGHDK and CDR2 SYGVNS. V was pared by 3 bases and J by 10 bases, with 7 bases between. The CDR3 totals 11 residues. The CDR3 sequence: CASSEWGEQFF. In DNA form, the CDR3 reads TGTGCCAGCAGTGAGTGGGGGGAGCAGTTCTTC.

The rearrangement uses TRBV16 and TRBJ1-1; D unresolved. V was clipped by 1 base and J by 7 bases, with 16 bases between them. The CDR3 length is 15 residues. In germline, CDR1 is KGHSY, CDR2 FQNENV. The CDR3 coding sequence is TGTGCCAGCAGCCAATGGTTTGGGGAAAGGAATGAAGCTTTCTTT. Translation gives CASSQWFGERNEAFF.

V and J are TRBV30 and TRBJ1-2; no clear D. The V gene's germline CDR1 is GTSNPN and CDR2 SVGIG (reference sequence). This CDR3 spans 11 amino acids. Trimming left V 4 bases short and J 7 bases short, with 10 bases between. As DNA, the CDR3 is TGTGCCTGGACACTTAGAGGTGGCTACACCTTC. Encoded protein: CAWTLRGGYTF.

CDR3 sequence (DNA): TGTGCCAGCAGCCCAACGACTAGGACAGCCCCTTGGAGCTCCTACAATGAGCAGTTCTTC. It encodes CASSPTTRTAPWSSYNEQFF. V usage is TRBV3-1 (or the pseudogene TRBV3-2) and J usage is TRBJ2-1; D tentatively reads TRBD1 or TRBD2 (6 bases each). The V end was cut by 4 bases, the J end by 0 bases, with 25 bases between. CDR1 is LGHDT and CDR2 is YNNKEL in the germline V gene (reference sequence). This CDR3 has 20 residues.

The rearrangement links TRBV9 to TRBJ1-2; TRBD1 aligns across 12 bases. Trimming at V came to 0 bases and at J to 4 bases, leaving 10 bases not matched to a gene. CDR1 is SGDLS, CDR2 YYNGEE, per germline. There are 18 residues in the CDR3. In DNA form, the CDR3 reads TGTGCCAGCAGCGTAGCCGGGACAGGGGGCGGGGGCGGCTATGGCTACACCTTC. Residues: CASSVAGTGGGGGYGYTF.

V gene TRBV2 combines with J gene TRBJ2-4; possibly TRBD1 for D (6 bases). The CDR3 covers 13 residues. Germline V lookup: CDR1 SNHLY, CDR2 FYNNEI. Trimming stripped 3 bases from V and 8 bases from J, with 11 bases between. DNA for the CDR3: TGTGCCAGCAGTGACCCTAAGGGGGACATTCAGTACTTC. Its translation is CASSDPKGDIQYF.

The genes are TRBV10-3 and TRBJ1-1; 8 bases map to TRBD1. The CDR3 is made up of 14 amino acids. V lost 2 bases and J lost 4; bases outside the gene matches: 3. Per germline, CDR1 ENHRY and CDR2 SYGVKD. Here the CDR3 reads CAISEDRGSTEAFF. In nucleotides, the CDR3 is TGTGCCATCAGTGAGGACAGGGGAAGCACTGAAGCTTTCTTT.

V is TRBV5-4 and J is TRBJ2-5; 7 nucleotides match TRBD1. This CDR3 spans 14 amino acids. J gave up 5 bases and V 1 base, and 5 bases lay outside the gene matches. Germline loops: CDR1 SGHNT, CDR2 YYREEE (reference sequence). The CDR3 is CASSLSTGVETQYF. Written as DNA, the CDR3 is TGTGCCAGCAGCTTGTCCACAGGGGTCGAGACCCAGTACTTC.